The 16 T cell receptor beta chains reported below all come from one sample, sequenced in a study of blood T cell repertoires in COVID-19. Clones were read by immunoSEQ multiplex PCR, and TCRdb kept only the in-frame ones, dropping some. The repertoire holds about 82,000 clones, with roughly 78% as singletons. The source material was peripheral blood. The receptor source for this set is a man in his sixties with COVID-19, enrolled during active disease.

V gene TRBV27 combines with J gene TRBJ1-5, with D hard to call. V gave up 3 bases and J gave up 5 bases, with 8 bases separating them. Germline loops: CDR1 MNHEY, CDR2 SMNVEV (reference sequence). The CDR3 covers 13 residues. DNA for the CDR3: TGTGCCAGCAGTTTTGCAGGCGATCAGCCCCAGCATTTT. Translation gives CASSFAGDQPQHF.

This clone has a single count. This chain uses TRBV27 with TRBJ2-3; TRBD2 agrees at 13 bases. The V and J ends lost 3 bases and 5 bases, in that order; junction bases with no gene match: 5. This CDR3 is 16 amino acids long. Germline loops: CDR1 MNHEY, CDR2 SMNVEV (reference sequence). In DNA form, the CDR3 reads TGTGCCAGCAGTTTGAGACTAGCGGGAGGCGAAGATACGCAGTATTTT. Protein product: CASSLRLAGGEDTQYF.

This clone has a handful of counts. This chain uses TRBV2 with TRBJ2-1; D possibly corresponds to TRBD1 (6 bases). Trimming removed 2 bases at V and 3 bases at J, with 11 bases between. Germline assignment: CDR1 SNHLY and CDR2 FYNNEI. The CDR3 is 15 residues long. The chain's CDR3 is CASSEKDRYYNEQFF. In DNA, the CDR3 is TGTGCCAGCAGTGAAAAGGACAGATACTACAATGAGCAGTTCTTC.

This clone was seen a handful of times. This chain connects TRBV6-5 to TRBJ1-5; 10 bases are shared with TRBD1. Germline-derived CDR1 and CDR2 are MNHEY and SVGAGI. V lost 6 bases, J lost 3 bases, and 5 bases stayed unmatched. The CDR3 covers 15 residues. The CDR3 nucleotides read TGTGCCAGCAGAGCCGGGACAGGGGACAATCAGCCCCAGCATTTT. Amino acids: CASRAGTGDNQPQHF.

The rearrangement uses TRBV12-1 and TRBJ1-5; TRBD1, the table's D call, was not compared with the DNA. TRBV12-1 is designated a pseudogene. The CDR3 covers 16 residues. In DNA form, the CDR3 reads TGTGCCAGCAGCCCCCGCAGGGGGATAGTGTTAGGGCCCCAGCATTTT. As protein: CASSPRRGIVLGPQHF.

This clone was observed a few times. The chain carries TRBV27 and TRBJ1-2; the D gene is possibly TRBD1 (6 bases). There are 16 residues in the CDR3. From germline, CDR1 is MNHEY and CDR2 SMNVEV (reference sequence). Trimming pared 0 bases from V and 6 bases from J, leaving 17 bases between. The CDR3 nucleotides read TGTGCCAGCAGTTTATCAACAAAACAGGGTACGAATGGCTACACCTTC. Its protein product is CASSLSTKQGTNGYTF.

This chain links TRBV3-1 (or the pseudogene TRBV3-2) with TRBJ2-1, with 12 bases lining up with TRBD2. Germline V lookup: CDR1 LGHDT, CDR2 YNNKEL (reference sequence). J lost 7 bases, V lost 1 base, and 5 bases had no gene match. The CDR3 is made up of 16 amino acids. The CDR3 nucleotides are TGTGCCAGCAGCCAAGGACTAGCGGGGGCCGGGAATGAGCAGTTCTTC. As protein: CASSQGLAGAGNEQFF.

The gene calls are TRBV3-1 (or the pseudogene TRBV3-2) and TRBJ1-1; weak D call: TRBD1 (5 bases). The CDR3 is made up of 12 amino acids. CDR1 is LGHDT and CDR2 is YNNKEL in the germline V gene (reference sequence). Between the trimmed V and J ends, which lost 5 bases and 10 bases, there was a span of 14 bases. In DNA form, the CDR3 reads TGTGCCAGCAGCAATGGGGGGAGGTTAGCTTTCTTT. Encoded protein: CASSNGGRLAFF.

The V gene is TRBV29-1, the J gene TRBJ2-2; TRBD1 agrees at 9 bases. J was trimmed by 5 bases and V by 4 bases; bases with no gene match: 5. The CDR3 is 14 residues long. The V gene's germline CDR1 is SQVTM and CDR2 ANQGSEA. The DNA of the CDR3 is TGCAGCGTTGCTACAGGGGGCGCGACCGGGGAGCTGTTTTTT. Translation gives CSVATGGATGELFF.

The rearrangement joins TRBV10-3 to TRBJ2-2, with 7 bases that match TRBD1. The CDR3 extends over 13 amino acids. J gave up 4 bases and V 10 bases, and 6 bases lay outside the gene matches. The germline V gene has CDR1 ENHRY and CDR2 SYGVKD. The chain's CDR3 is CATMGTATGELFF. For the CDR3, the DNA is TGTGCCACGATGGGGACAGCCACCGGGGAGCTGTTTTTT.

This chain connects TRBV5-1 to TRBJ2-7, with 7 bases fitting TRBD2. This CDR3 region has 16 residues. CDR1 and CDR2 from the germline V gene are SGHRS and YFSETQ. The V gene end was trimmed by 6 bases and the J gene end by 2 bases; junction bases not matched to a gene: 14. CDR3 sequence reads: CASKDREAGSTYEQYF. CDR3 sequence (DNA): TGCGCCAGCAAGGACCGGGAGGCAGGGTCGACCTACGAGCAGTACTTC.

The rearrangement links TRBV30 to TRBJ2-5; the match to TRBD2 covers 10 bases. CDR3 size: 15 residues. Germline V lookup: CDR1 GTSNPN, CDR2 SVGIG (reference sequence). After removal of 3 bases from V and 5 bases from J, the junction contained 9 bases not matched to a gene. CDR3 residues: CAWSWGASGSETQYF. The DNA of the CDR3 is TGTGCCTGGAGCTGGGGGGCTAGCGGGAGTGAGACCCAGTACTTC.

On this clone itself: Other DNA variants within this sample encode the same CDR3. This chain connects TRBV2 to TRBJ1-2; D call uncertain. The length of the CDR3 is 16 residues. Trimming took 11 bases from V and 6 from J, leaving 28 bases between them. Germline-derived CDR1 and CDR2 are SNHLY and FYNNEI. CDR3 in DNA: TGTGCCGGCCAGCTACTAGATAGAGGGCGGGAGGATGGCTACACCTTC. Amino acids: CAGQLLDRGREDGYTF.

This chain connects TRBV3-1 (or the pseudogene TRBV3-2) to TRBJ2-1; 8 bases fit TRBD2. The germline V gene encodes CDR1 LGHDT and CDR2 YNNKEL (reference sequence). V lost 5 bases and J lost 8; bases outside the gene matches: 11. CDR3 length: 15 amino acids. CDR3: CASSYKRGGIDEQFF. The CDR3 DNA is TGTGCCAGCAGCTACAAACGGGGGGGGATCGATGAGCAGTTCTTC.

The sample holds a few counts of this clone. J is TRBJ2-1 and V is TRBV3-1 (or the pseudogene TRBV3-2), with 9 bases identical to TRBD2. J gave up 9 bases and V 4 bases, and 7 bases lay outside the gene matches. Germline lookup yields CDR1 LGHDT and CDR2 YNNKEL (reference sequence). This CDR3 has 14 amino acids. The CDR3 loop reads CASSPSLAGIEQFF. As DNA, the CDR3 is TGTGCCAGCAGCCCCTCCCTAGCGGGGATTGAGCAGTTCTTC.

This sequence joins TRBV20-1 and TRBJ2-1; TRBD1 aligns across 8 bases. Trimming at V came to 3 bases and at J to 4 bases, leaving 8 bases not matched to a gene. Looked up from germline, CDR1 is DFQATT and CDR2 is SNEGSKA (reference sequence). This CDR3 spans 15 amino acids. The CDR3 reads CSASKQGASYNEQFF. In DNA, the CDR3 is TGCAGTGCTAGTAAGCAGGGGGCTTCTTACAATGAGCAGTTCTTC.